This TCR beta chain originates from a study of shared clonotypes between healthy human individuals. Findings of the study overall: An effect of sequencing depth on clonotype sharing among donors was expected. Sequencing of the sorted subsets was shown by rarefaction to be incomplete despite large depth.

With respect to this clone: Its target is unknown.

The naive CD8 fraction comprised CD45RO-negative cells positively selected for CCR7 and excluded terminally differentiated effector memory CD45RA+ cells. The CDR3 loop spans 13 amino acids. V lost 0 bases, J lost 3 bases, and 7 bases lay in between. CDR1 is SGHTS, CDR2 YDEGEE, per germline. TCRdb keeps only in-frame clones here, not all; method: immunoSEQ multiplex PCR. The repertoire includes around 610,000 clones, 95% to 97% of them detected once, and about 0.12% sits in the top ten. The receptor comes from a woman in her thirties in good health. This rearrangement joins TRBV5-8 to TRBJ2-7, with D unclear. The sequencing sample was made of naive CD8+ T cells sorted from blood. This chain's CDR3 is CASSLGNYYEQYF. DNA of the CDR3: TGTGCCAGCAGCTTGGGGAACTACTACGAGCAGTACTTC.